This entry lists 19 T cell receptor beta chains sequenced from one sample in a study of T cell clonotyping in hematopoietic cell transplantation. Time point of the sample: recipient sample about 28 days before transplant, after cytoreduction. This table comes from immunoSEQ multiplex PCR, and its TCRdb copy is limited to in-frame clones, with some not included. This sample has approximately 18,000 clones, with around three quarters found just once. The source was peripheral blood mononuclear cells, collected before stem cell transplant. These receptors all come from a man in his 60s with acute myeloid leukemia. Some clones in this sample may be carry-over from other donors' samples.

This clone was observed a handful of times. The chain recombines TRBV30 with TRBJ2-7; 7 bases line up with TRBD1. CDR3 size: 13 residues. Trimming cost V 5 bases and J 1 base; bases outside gene matches: 5. CDR1 and CDR2 (germline): GTSNPN, SVGIG (reference sequence). For the CDR3, the DNA is TGTGCCTGGGTCGGGGACAGTTCCTACGAGCAGTACTTC. Translated, it gives CAWVGDSSYEQYF. The variable domain in full, completed from reference TRBV30 and TRBJ2-7, reads SQTIHQWPATLVQPVGSPLSLECTVEGTSNPNLYWYRQAAGRGLQLLFYSVGIGQISSEVPQNLSASRPQDRQFILSSKKLLLSDSGFYLCAWVGDSSYEQYFGPGTRLTVT.

There are a few counts of this clone. The V gene is TRBV9, the J gene TRBJ1-2, with D uncertain. Germline V gene lookup returns CDR1 SGDLS and CDR2 YYNGEE. This CDR3 has 16 residues. Trimming removed 0 bases at V and 4 bases at J, with 16 bases between. CDR3 nucleotides: TGTGCCAGCAGCGTAGCTTCGTCCCTGGCGATCTATGGCTACACCTTC. As protein: CASSVASSLAIYGYTF.

The V gene is TRBV29-1, the J gene TRBJ2-6; weak D call: TRBD2 (6 bases). In germline, CDR1 is SQVTM, CDR2 ANQGSEA. This CDR3 comprises 14 residues. V was trimmed by 6 bases and J by 0 bases, leaving 9 bases between them. CDR3 loop: CSVGDSSGANVLTF. In DNA, the CDR3 is TGCAGCGTAGGGGACTCCTCTGGGGCCAACGTCCTGACTTTC.

V gene TRBV28 combines with J gene TRBJ1-2; D is unresolved. V was clipped by 6 bases and J by 8 bases, with 16 bases between them. Germline V gene data show CDR1 as MDHEN and CDR2 as SYDVKM. The length of the CDR3 is 13 residues. CDR3 DNA sequence: TGTGCCAGCAGCCCCGGCCCCTCCGGGGGCTACACCTTC. Its translation: CASSPGPSGGYTF.

The V call is TRBV5-6, the J call TRBJ1-3; D possibly corresponds to TRBD1 (5 bases). CDR1 SGHDT and CDR2 YYEEEE come from the germline V gene. The CDR3 runs 15 residues. The germline V and J ends were trimmed by 2 bases and 0 bases, with 9 bases remaining between them. As DNA, the CDR3 is TGTGCCAGCAGCTTCTCAGGGAACTCTGGAAACACCATATATTTT. Its translation: CASSFSGNSGNTIYF.

The chain recombines TRBV5-1 with TRBJ2-3, with no clear D. This CDR3 comprises 15 residues. From germline, CDR1 is SGHRS and CDR2 YFSETQ. The V gene lost 0 bases and the J gene lost 4 bases, with 12 bases spanning the gap. CDR3 coding DNA: TGCGCCAGCAGCTTGGGCACAAACGCAGCAGATACGCAGTATTTT. The encoded protein is CASSLGTNAADTQYF.

This clone was observed once. The chain recombines TRBV18 with TRBJ2-2; no definite D call. V gave up 3 bases and J gave up 10 bases, with 15 bases separating them. CDR1 is KGHSH, CDR2 LQKENI, per germline. CDR3 length: 14 residues. Here the CDR3 reads CASSPQADPVELFF. Written as DNA, the CDR3 is TGTGCCAGCTCACCGCAGGCAGACCCCGTGGAGCTGTTTTTT.

The chain combines TRBV2 with TRBJ2-1; 8 bases align to TRBD1. CDR3 size: 12 residues. V shed 10 bases and J 8 bases; nucleotides not matched to a gene: 7. CDR1 and CDR2 from the germline V gene are SNHLY and FYNNEI. Here the CDR3 reads CATGTGKDEQFF. DNA of the CDR3: TGTGCCACTGGGACAGGAAAGGATGAGCAGTTCTTC.

This chain joins TRBV4-3 and TRBJ2-1, with D perhaps matching TRBD2 (5 bases). Germline assignment: CDR1 LGHNA and CDR2 YSLEER. The CDR3 consists of 14 residues. V gave up 0 bases and J gave up 6 bases, with 9 bases separating them. Written as DNA, the CDR3 is TGCGCCAGCAGCCAAGATTGGAGCGGCAATGAGCAGTTCTTC. This encodes CASSQDWSGNEQFF.

The chain employs TRBV19 and TRBJ2-5; 7 bases line up with TRBD1. The CDR3 extends over 14 amino acids. Germline V CDR1 and CDR2: LNHDA, SQIVND (reference sequence). Losses at the gene ends were 0 bases for V and 4 bases for J; bases not matched to a gene: 2. This chain's CDR3 is CASSIDAGGETQYF. DNA for the CDR3: TGTGCCAGTAGTATAGACGCAGGGGGAGAGACCCAGTACTTC.

The gene calls are TRBV7-9 and TRBJ2-2; the D is unclear. The CDR3 contains 15 residues. Trimming left V 8 bases short and J 5 bases short, with 18 bases between. Per germline, CDR1 SEHNR and CDR2 FQNEAQ (reference sequence). CDR3 DNA: TGTGCCAGCGGGCGTCCACCACCGGGTACCGGGGAGCTGTTTTTT. Residues: CASGRPPPGTGELFF. Full variable domain (outside the CDR3, taken from reference TRBV7-9 and TRBJ2-2): DTGVSQNPRHKITKRGQNVTFRCDPISEHNRLYWYRQTLGQGPEFLTYFQNEAQLEKSRLLSDRFSAERPKGSFSTLEIQRTEQGDSAMYLCASGRPPPGTGELFFGEGSRLTVL.

This clone was detected a few times. The chain combines TRBV5-6 with TRBJ2-7, with D possibly matching TRBD2 (6 bases). The CDR3 runs to 16 residues. The germline V and J ends were trimmed by 0 bases and 2 bases, with 15 bases remaining between them. Germline CDR1 reads SGHDT; CDR2 reads YYEEEE. The CDR3 loop is CASSLVGLGGAYEQYF. The CDR3 region has the DNA TGTGCCAGCAGCTTGGTAGGGCTCGGGGGAGCCTACGAGCAGTACTTC.

The V call is TRBV11-1, the J call TRBJ2-1; D might be TRBD1 or TRBD2, each matching 5 bases. The V and J ends lost 3 bases and 9 bases respectively, with 12 bases between them. This CDR3 region has 13 residues. Germline V CDR1 and CDR2: SGHAT, FQDESV (reference sequence). CDR3 residues: CASSFGTGREQFF. The CDR3 DNA is TGTGCCAGCAGCTTCGGGACGGGTCGTGAGCAGTTCTTC.

This rearrangement joins TRBV2 to TRBJ1-5, with D uncertain. This CDR3 comprises 14 residues. The V end lost 7 bases, the J end lost 2 bases, and 12 bases lay between the germline ends. Germline CDR1 and CDR2: SNHLY and FYNNEI. CDR3 in DNA: TGTGCCAGCACGCTATACAAAGGCAATCAGCCCCAGCATTTT. It yields the protein CASTLYKGNQPQHF.

The V gene is TRBV5-1, the J gene TRBJ1-2; 10 bases line up with TRBD1. This CDR3 comprises 14 residues. The germline CDR1 and CDR2 sequences are SGHRS and YFSETQ. After removal of 4 bases from V and 8 bases from J, the junction contained 8 bases not matched to a gene. In DNA, the CDR3 is TGCGCCAGCAGCCCCGGGACAGGGGTAAACGGCTACACCTTC. Residues: CASSPGTGVNGYTF.

This chain links TRBV6-5 with TRBJ1-2; 7 bases are a match to TRBD1. The trim removed 8 bases at V and 4 bases at J, leaving 10 bases unmatched. The germline V gene encodes CDR1 MNHEY and CDR2 SVGAGI. The CDR3 spans 14 residues. The CDR3 nucleotides are TGTGCCAGCTGTAAGAACAGGGGTGTCTATGGCTACACCTTC. This sequence encodes CASCKNRGVYGYTF.

CDR3 residues: CSVGQGSANEKLFF. Written as DNA, the CDR3 is TGCAGCGTGGGCCAGGGGAGTGCTAATGAAAAACTGTTTTTT. The rearrangement links TRBV29-1 to TRBJ1-4, with D tentatively TRBD1 (6 bases). The CDR3 extends over 14 amino acids. CDR1 and CDR2 (germline): SQVTM, ANQGSEA. V shed 6 bases and J shed 3 bases, with 14 bases lying between them.

This clone was seen only a few times. The chain joins TRBV5-1 to TRBJ1-6; D is undetermined. This CDR3 region has 14 residues. Between the trimmed V and J ends, which lost 5 bases and 18 bases, there was a span of 24 bases. Germline loops: CDR1 SGHRS, CDR2 YFSETQ. CDR3 nucleotide sequence: TGCGCCAGCAGGACTGAGGTAGAGACGGACGGTCCCCACTTT. Its protein product is CASRTEVETDGPHF.

On this clone itself: One end of the junction fails to match germline, which may point to a read error. The V call is TRBV14, the J call TRBJ2-3; D is perhaps TRBD1 (6 bases). CDR3 length equals 15 residues. Per the germline V gene, CDR1 is SGHDN and CDR2 is FVKESK. The CDR3 spells CASSQPPPWTDTQCF. CDR3 in DNA: TGTGCCAGCAGCCAACCCCCCCCGTGGACAGATACGCAGTGTTTT.